A single sample is the source of the 27 T cell receptor beta chains below, sequenced in a study of response to subunit inactivated influenza vaccine. Via MiXCR, TCRdb re-called the RT-PCR reads, giving one row per CDR3 protein. The sample lists roughly 540,000 distinct CDR3 sequences; approximately 22% were seen once. These same records also appear under a second study, on T cells expressing NK-cell markers. That study reports: TCR beta cDNA was made by 5'RACE template switching with UMIs.

The starting material was CD4+ T cells sorted from PBMCs, obtained approximately 13 days after vaccination. The receptor set was obtained from a middle-aged man who received an inactivated influenza vaccine.

The V gene is TRBV28, the J gene TRBJ2-1, with no clear D. In germline, CDR1 is MDHEN, CDR2 SYDVKM. The V end lost 1 base, the J end lost 1 base, and 8 bases lay between the germline ends. The CDR3 covers 15 residues. The CDR3 region is CASSLSMGSYNEQFF. In DNA, the CDR3 is TGTGCCAGCAGTTTATCGATGGGGTCCTACAATGAGCAGTTCTTC.

The chain joins TRBV5-1 to TRBJ2-7; TRBD2 matches at 9 bases. Germline values: CDR1 SGHRS, CDR2 YFSETQ. The CDR3 totals 15 residues. J gave up 3 bases and V 4 bases, and 8 bases lay outside the gene matches. The chain's CDR3 is CASSREAGGDYEQYF. The CDR3 DNA reads TGCGCCAGCAGCCGTGAGGCGGGGGGGGACTACGAGCAGTACTTC.

This rearrangement joins TRBV3-1 to TRBJ2-5, with 10 bases lining up with TRBD1. The CDR3 extends over 16 amino acids. Germline lookup yields CDR1 LGHDT and CDR2 YNNKEL (reference sequence). After removal of 6 bases from V and 5 bases from J, the junction contained 12 bases not matched to a gene. The CDR3 DNA is TGTGCCAGCAGTACCGGGACAGGGGCCCCCGGGGAGACCCAGTACTTC. It encodes CASSTGTGAPGETQYF.

The chain recombines TRBV29-1 with TRBJ1-2; TRBD1 is a possible D gene (5 bases). V was pared by 3 bases and J by 0 bases, with 11 bases between. The CDR3 has 14 residues. Germline V gene sequence: CDR1 SQVTM, CDR2 ANQGSEA. In nucleotides, the CDR3 is TGCAGCGTTGAGGGGGGTGCATCTAACTATGGCTACACCTTC. Translated, it gives CSVEGGASNYGYTF.

This chain links TRBV5-5 with TRBJ2-2; D might be TRBD1 (6 bases). In germline, CDR1 is SGHKS, CDR2 YYEKEE (reference sequence). V dropped 2 bases and J dropped 0 bases, with 14 bases sitting between them. The CDR3 is 17 amino acids. The CDR3 DNA reads as TGTGCCAGCAGCTTCCGGCGACAGGAATCGAACACCGGGGAGCTGTTTTTT. Protein product: CASSFRRQESNTGELFF.

The V call is TRBV7-2, the J call TRBJ2-1; D remains ambiguous. The CDR3 sequence is 12 residues long. The V end lost 4 bases, the J end lost 9 bases, and 10 bases lay between the germline ends. Germline V CDR1 and CDR2: SGHTA, FQGNSA. DNA for the CDR3: TGTGCCAGCAGCTCAATAGTAGGTGAGCAGTTCTTC. Protein sequence: CASSSIVGEQFF.

The DNA for the CDR3 is TGTGCCACCAGCAGAGATCCGGGCGGTCAAGAGACCCAGTACTTC. Amino acids: CATSRDPGGQETQYF. The chain employs TRBV15 and TRBJ2-5, with unresolved D. CDR1 is LNHNV and CDR2 is YYDKDF in the germline V gene (reference sequence). V was clipped by 0 bases and J by 2 bases, with 10 bases between them. This CDR3 has 15 amino acids.

The gene calls are TRBV6-5 and TRBJ1-1; 9 positions agree with TRBD1. V trimming: 2 bases; J trimming: 3 bases; junction bases outside the gene matches: 1. Germline V gene lookup returns CDR1 MNHEY and CDR2 SVGAGI. The CDR3 length is 14 residues. DNA for the CDR3: TGTGCCAGCAGTTACGGGACAGGGTACACTGAAGCTTTCTTT. Its translation is CASSYGTGYTEAFF.

The rearrangement joins TRBV20-1 to TRBJ1-3; 8 bases are shared with TRBD1. V dropped 1 base and J dropped 2; count of bases not matched to a gene: 4. The CDR3 spans 15 residues. Per germline, CDR1 DFQATT and CDR2 SNEGSKA (reference sequence). CDR3 DNA: TGCAGTGCTAGAGGAGTACAGGGGGCTGGAAACACCATATATTTT. It codes for CSARGVQGAGNTIYF.

The DNA for the CDR3 is TGTGCCAGCAGAACGGCAGGGGGGGTATCACCCCTCCACTTT. It translates to CASRTAGGVSPLHF. The V gene is TRBV6-1, the J gene TRBJ1-6, with 7 bases that match TRBD1. V lost 6 bases and J lost 10; bases outside the gene matches: 9. In germline, CDR1 is MNHNS, CDR2 SASEGT. The CDR3 is made up of 14 amino acids.

This clonotype occurred once. The chain is built from TRBV4-3 and TRBJ2-3; 12 bases are shared with TRBD2. The CDR3 extends over 19 amino acids. Per the germline V gene, CDR1 is LGHNA and CDR2 is YSLEER. J gave up 7 bases and V 0 bases, and 14 bases lay outside the gene matches. CDR3 amino acids: CASSQDRLAGGPSRNTQYF. CDR3 coding DNA: TGCGCCAGCAGCCAAGATCGTCTAGCGGGGGGGCCTTCCAGGAATACGCAGTATTTT.

V usage is TRBV25-1 and J usage is TRBJ1-2; 8 nucleotides line up with TRBD1. V was pared by 4 bases and J by 4 bases, with 2 bases of the junction left unmatched. Germline-derived CDR1 and CDR2 are MGHDK and SYGVNS. The CDR3 extends over 13 amino acids. CDR3 in amino acids: CASSAGTGYGYTF. The CDR3 DNA reads as TGTGCCAGCAGTGCCGGGACAGGCTATGGCTACACCTTC.

The chain has TRBV25-1 and TRBJ2-5, with D possibly TRBD1 on 6 matching bases. The CDR3 spans 13 residues. Trimming removed 7 bases at V and 2 bases at J, with 11 bases between. CDR1 and CDR2 from the germline V gene are MGHDK and SYGVNS. In DNA form, the CDR3 reads TGTGCCAGCAAACGGACAGTACAAGAGACCCAGTACTTC. This sequence encodes CASKRTVQETQYF.

Comments on this clonotype: One end of the junction fails to match germline, which may point to a read error. The chain combines TRBV3-1 with TRBJ2-7; weak D call: TRBD1 (5 bases). The germline V gene encodes CDR1 LGHDT and CDR2 YNNKEL (reference sequence). This CDR3 comprises 15 residues. The CDR3 protein is CASSQEGAGSYERYF. The CDR3 DNA reads TGTGCCAGCAGCCAAGAAGGGGCAGGGTCCTACGAGCGGTACTTC.

This clonotype appeared a few times. The V and J genes are TRBV6-1 and TRBJ1-2; D gene unclear. The CDR3 runs to 12 residues. Germline values: CDR1 MNHNS, CDR2 SASEGT. Trimming stripped 3 bases from V and 5 bases from J, with 7 bases between. The CDR3 nucleotides are TGTGCCAGCAGTGACACCGGATATGGCTACACCTTC. Translating it yields CASSDTGYGYTF.

V and J are TRBV14 and TRBJ2-4; no reliable D call. CDR1 and CDR2 from the germline V gene are SGHDN and FVKESK. V dropped 1 base and J dropped 3 bases, with 10 bases sitting between them. The CDR3 has 15 residues. CDR3 DNA sequence: TGTGCCAGCAGCCAAGGGCCAGTCCTCAAAAACATTCAGTACTTC. Its protein product is CASSQGPVLKNIQYF.

The chain's CDR3 is CASISAGAPSYEQYF. The CDR3 DNA is TGTGCCAGCATATCTGCGGGAGCCCCGTCCTACGAGCAGTACTTC. The J gene is TRBJ2-7, the V gene TRBV6-2 or TRBV6-3; TRBD2 matches at 7 bases. CDR1 is MNHEY, CDR2 SVGEGT, per germline. J lost 1 base, V lost 7 bases, and 10 bases had no gene match. The CDR3 is 15 amino acids.

This clonotype turned up a few times. For the CDR3, the DNA is TGTGCCAGCAGGGCGGGACTAGCGGGAGTTGAGCAGTTCTTC. Protein sequence: CASRAGLAGVEQFF. The chain carries TRBV12-3 or TRBV12-4 and TRBJ2-1, with TRBD2 matching over 14 bases. J gave up 9 bases and V 6 bases, and 4 bases lay outside the gene matches. The CDR3 contains 14 residues.

This clonotype was counted only a few times. The chain combines TRBV27 with TRBJ1-6; 7 bases map to TRBD1. The CDR3 runs to 15 residues. Germline V lookup: CDR1 MNHEY, CDR2 SMNVEV (reference sequence). With 2 bases clipped from V and 7 bases from J, the junction kept 5 bases outside the gene matches. The CDR3 protein is CASSLGSGGNSPLHF. The CDR3 coding sequence is TGTGCCAGCAGTTTAGGCTCAGGGGGGAATTCACCCCTCCACTTT.

This chain connects TRBV4-2 to TRBJ1-1; D unclear. Germline V CDR1 and CDR2: LGHNA, YNFKEQ. This CDR3 is built from 14 residues. The V and J ends lost 3 bases and 1 base respectively, with 9 bases between them. CDR3 sequence: CASSQEWGNTEAFF. As DNA, the CDR3 is TGTGCCAGCAGCCAGGAATGGGGGAACACTGAAGCTTTCTTT.

With regard to this clonotype: The conserved closing phenylalanine or tryptophan is absent in this CDR3, likely reflecting a read error. The rearrangement uses TRBV10-3 and TRBJ1-5; D ambiguous. The CDR3 covers 13 residues. The V gene lost 3 bases and the J gene lost 4 bases, with 7 bases spanning the gap. Germline loops: CDR1 ENHRY, CDR2 SYGVKD. CDR3 loop: CAISETGNQPQHS. In DNA form, the CDR3 reads TGTGCCATCAGTGAAACCGGTAATCAGCCCCAGCATTCT.

The gene calls are TRBV12-5 and TRBJ2-5, with a weak D call TRBD1 (5 bases). Trimming pared 6 bases from V and 4 bases from J, leaving 12 bases between. CDR3 length: 13 residues. Germline CDR1 LGHNT, CDR2 FRNRAP. The chain's CDR3 is CASGPDRGETQYF. CDR3 bases: TGTGCTAGTGGGCCCGATAGGGGAGAGACCCAGTACTTC.

In its sample, this clonotype was seen many times. The chain recombines TRBV4-3 with TRBJ2-3, with D possibly matching TRBD2 (6 bases). Trimming cost V 0 bases and J 7 bases, with 14 bases left between them. Germline-derived CDR1 and CDR2 are LGHNA and YSLEER. The length of the CDR3 is 15 residues. The CDR3 protein is CASSQEKDYENTQYF. The CDR3 DNA follows: TGCGCCAGCAGCCAAGAGAAGGACTATGAAAATACGCAGTATTTT.

The genes are TRBV24-1 and TRBJ2-3; the D is unclear. V lost 3 bases and J lost 1, with 13 bases in between. CDR1 is KGHDR, CDR2 SFDVKD, per germline. The CDR3 is 16 amino acids. The DNA of the CDR3 is TGTGCCACCAGTGATCCCCGAGTATACGGCACAGATACGCAGTATTTT. Translating it yields CATSDPRVYGTDTQYF.

This clonotype was counted a few times. The rearrangement joins TRBV28 to TRBJ1-2; D gene uncertain. The germline gives CDR1 MDHEN, CDR2 SYDVKM. The CDR3 totals 14 residues. The V end was cut by 2 bases, the J end by 5 bases, with 12 bases between. This CDR3 is CASSLALSFYGYTF. The CDR3, as DNA: TGTGCCAGCAGTTTAGCGCTATCCTTTTATGGCTACACCTTC.

The J gene is TRBJ2-4, the V gene TRBV7-9, with a weak D call TRBD1 (6 bases). The germline V gene has CDR1 SEHNR and CDR2 FQNEAQ (reference sequence). Trimming removed 5 bases at V and 0 bases at J, with 14 bases between. The CDR3 consists of 16 residues. This CDR3 reads CASSHSGDLAKNIQYF. The CDR3 nucleotides read TGTGCCAGCAGCCATTCAGGGGACCTAGCCAAAAACATTCAGTACTTC.

V is TRBV9 and J is TRBJ2-1, with D unresolved. This CDR3 is 15 amino acids long. Germline V gene data show CDR1 as SGDLS and CDR2 as YYNGEE. V was shortened by 0 bases and J by 7 bases, with 14 bases between the two germline ends. The DNA of the CDR3 is TGTGCCAGCAGCGTAGTCGGTTTGGGCCGGAATGAGCAGTTCTTC. This codes for CASSVVGLGRNEQFF.